The 18 T cell receptor beta chains listed next were all sequenced from one sample in a study of T cells of healthy individuals. TCRdb fed the 5' RACE reads into MiXCR, producing one record per CDR3 protein. The sample lists tens of thousands of distinct CDR3 sequences, over 12% seen once, with more than 15% in the top ten. The source of these receptors is a human donor in good health.

This chain connects TRBV19 to TRBJ1-2; TRBD1 matches 10 bases. The CDR3 spans 18 residues. Germline V CDR1 and CDR2: LNHDA, SQIVND (reference sequence). The ends lost 5 bases at V and 2 bases at J; junction bases unmatched: 14. The CDR3 DNA follows: TGTGCCAGTAGTCTCCCCTCCGGGACAGGGGAGGGAAACTATGGCTACACCTTC. This translates into CASSLPSGTGEGNYGYTF.

This clonotype was seen repeatedly, ten times or more. CDR3 DNA sequence: TGCAGCGTTGGGGGCCAGGGGATAATTCAGTACTTC. Amino acids: CSVGGQGIIQYF. The chain combines TRBV29-1 with TRBJ2-4, with D maybe TRBD1 (6 bases). Germline V gene data show CDR1 as SQVTM and CDR2 as ANQGSEA. Deletions cut 4 bases from V and 10 bases from J, with 14 bases between. This CDR3 comprises 12 residues. Looking up the rest from reference TRBV29-1 and TRBJ2-4 gives the full variable domain: SAVISQKPSRDICQRGTSLTIQCQVDSQVTMMFWYRQQPGQSLTLIATANQGSEATYESGFVIDKFPISRPNLTFSTLTVSNMSPEDSSIYLCSVGGQGIIQYFGAGTRLSVL.

This clonotype has just a few counts. The chain uses TRBV3-1 and TRBJ1-1; D uncertain. This CDR3 spans 12 amino acids. Deletions cut 4 bases from V and 6 bases from J, with 9 bases between. Germline CDR1 reads LGHDT; CDR2 reads YNNKEL (reference sequence). The CDR3 sequence: CASSPLGAEAFF. CDR3 nucleotide sequence: TGTGCCAGCAGCCCCCTAGGTGCTGAAGCTTTCTTT.

This clonotype was recorded many times. The rearrangement links TRBV28 to TRBJ1-5; D possibly corresponds to TRBD1 (5 bases). Germline V CDR1 and CDR2: MDHEN, SYDVKM. This CDR3 region has 13 residues. Deletions cut 5 bases from V and 4 bases from J, with 9 bases between. CDR3 loop: CASSPDSNQPQHF. The CDR3 DNA reads TGTGCCAGCAGTCCCGACAGTAATCAGCCCCAGCATTTT.

Many counts were recorded for this clonotype. The chain recombines TRBV10-1 with TRBJ1-4; D may be TRBD1 (6 bases). Germline lookup yields CDR1 WNHNN and CDR2 SYGVQD (reference sequence). The CDR3 loop spans 18 amino acids. Trimming took 2 bases from V and 0 from J, leaving 16 bases between them. CDR3 region: CASSEPEHTGPTNEKLFF. The CDR3 bases are TGCGCCAGCAGTGAGCCGGAGCATACAGGGCCAACTAATGAAAAACTGTTTTTT.

The V and J genes are TRBV2 and TRBJ2-5, with 8 bases aligning to TRBD2. The germline V gene has CDR1 SNHLY and CDR2 FYNNEI. The CDR3 runs 15 residues. V trimming: 4 bases; J trimming: 5 bases; junction bases outside the gene matches: 9. The CDR3, as DNA: TGTGCCAGCAGTGGTCCAGCGGGGGATCAGGAGACCCAGTACTTC. Translating it yields CASSGPAGDQETQYF.

This clonotype appeared a few times. V and J are TRBV20-1 and TRBJ1-2; D might be TRBD1 (5 bases). The V end lost 5 bases, the J end lost 0 bases, and 37 bases lay between the germline ends. The V gene's germline CDR1 is DFQATT and CDR2 SNEGSKA (reference sequence). The CDR3 has 22 residues. The CDR3: CSASGRKDSNYGWKDSNYGYTF. CDR3 coding DNA: TGCAGTGCTTCGGGGCGGAAAGATTCTAACTATGGCTGGAAAGATTCTAACTATGGCTACACCTTC.

V and J are TRBV18 and TRBJ2-6; tentatively, D is TRBD1 (7 bases). CDR1 is KGHSH, CDR2 LQKENI, per germline. The CDR3 length is 18 residues. The ends were cut back, 5 bases at V and 0 bases at J, with 17 bases in the middle. The CDR3 DNA follows: TGTGCCAGCTCAACGGCGGGACAGCTAAGCTCTGGGGCCAACGTCCTGACTTTC. As protein: CASSTAGQLSSGANVLTF.

This chain joins TRBV4-1 and TRBJ2-7; D remains unclear. This CDR3 spans 15 amino acids. V was pared by 2 bases and J by 3 bases, with 14 bases between. Germline CDR1 MGHRA, CDR2 YSYEKL. The CDR3, as DNA: TGCGCCAGCAGCCAATCGATCGGCCTCTACTACGAGCAGTACTTC. This gives the protein CASSQSIGLYYEQYF.

This clonotype was seen a handful of times. The chain couples TRBV21-1 to TRBJ1-4. TRBV21-1 is noted as a pseudogene. This CDR3 has 18 residues. CDR3 amino acids: CASSKVPNEGEGNEKLFF. For the CDR3, the DNA is TGTGCCAGCAGCAAAGTGCCGAATGAGGGTGAAGGTAATGAAAAACTGTTTTTT.

This clonotype was detected a few times. This chain uses TRBV20-1 with TRBJ1-5; D is possibly TRBD1 (6 bases). V lost 0 bases and J 3 bases, leaving 15 bases between the germline ends. The CDR3 sequence is 16 residues long. The germline gives CDR1 DFQATT, CDR2 SNEGSKA (reference sequence). The CDR3 spells CSARDSSKGDNQPQHF. As DNA, the CDR3 is TGCAGTGCTAGAGATAGTAGTAAGGGGGACAATCAGCCCCAGCATTTT.

The V gene is TRBV15, the J gene TRBJ2-3; D is uncertain. CDR1 is LNHNV, CDR2 YYDKDF, per germline (reference sequence). There are 13 residues in the CDR3. V shed 3 bases and J shed 6 bases, with 10 bases lying between them. The CDR3 DNA sequence: TGTGCCACCAGCAGCTCCCCTTGGGATACGCAGTATTTT. Protein product: CATSSSPWDTQYF.

Ten or more counts support this clonotype. This chain joins TRBV5-4 and TRBJ1-2; TRBD1 might be the D (6 bases). CDR1 and CDR2 (germline): SGHNT, YYREEE (reference sequence). The CDR3 consists of 15 residues. The ends were cut back, 1 base at V and 8 bases at J, with 18 bases in the middle. The CDR3 coding sequence is TGTGCCAGCAGCTTGAGATTGTCCGCAGGGGAGGGCTACACCTTC. Protein product: CASSLRLSAGEGYTF.

This clonotype was detected a few times. The chain combines TRBV27 with TRBJ2-1; tentatively, D is TRBD2 (6 bases). The CDR3 extends over 15 amino acids. Germline V gene sequence: CDR1 MNHEY, CDR2 SMNVEV (reference sequence). Trimming shortened V by 5 bases and J by 0 bases, and 11 bases separated the two germline ends. The CDR3 here is CASSGRDSSYNEQFF. Here the CDR3 DNA reads TGTGCCAGCAGTGGGCGGGATAGCTCCTACAATGAGCAGTTCTTC.

This clonotype was observed at least ten times. The V and J genes are TRBV25-1 and TRBJ1-2, with a possible D match to TRBD1 (5 bases). This CDR3 spans 13 amino acids. Germline CDR1 is MGHDK and CDR2 is SYGVNS. V was clipped by 2 bases and J by 5 bases, with 9 bases between them. The CDR3 nucleotides read TGTGCCAGCAGTGAAGGGGCAGGTTATGGCTACACCTTC. The encoded protein is CASSEGAGYGYTF.

This clonotype was found many times. DNA of the CDR3: TGTGCCAGCAGCTCGGACGACAGGAGTGGGTTCTTC. Its translation: CASSSDDRSGFF. V is TRBV7-2 and J is TRBJ2-1, with D possibly matching TRBD1 (6 bases). The CDR3 extends over 12 amino acids. Germline-derived CDR1 and CDR2 are SGHTA and FQGNSA. The V gene lost 4 bases and the J gene lost 15 bases, with 16 bases spanning the gap. Drawing the rest from reference TRBV7-2 and TRBJ2-1, the complete variable domain is GAGVSQSPSNKVTEKGKDVELRCDPISGHTALYWYRQSLGQGLEFLIYFQGNSAPDKSGLPSDRFSAERTGGSVSTLTIQRTQQEDSAVYLCASSSDDRSGFFGPGTRLTVL.

This clonotype turned up a few times. The chain joins TRBV5-1 to TRBJ2-3, with D tentatively TRBD2 (6 bases). The CDR3 runs 16 residues. Germline assignment: CDR1 SGHRS and CDR2 YFSETQ. Trimming removed 3 bases at V and 1 base at J, with 15 bases between. CDR3 region: CASSWRDGGGTDTQYF. In DNA form, the CDR3 reads TGCGCCAGCAGCTGGAGGGACGGAGGGGGCACAGATACGCAGTATTTT.

This clonotype turned up a few times. The chain couples TRBV20-1 to TRBJ2-7; 9 positions match TRBD2. The V and J ends lost 1 base and 5 bases, in that order; junction bases with no gene match: 12. Germline CDR1 and CDR2: DFQATT and SNEGSKA (reference sequence). The CDR3 is 16 residues long. CDR3 nucleotide sequence: TGCAGTGCTAGAGTTTGGAGGGGGACTAGCCTTAACGAGCAGTACTTC. Residues: CSARVWRGTSLNEQYF.